This passage covers 18 T cell receptor beta chains from one sample sequenced in a study of a mutant IDH1 vaccine in newly diagnosed glioma. Time point in this sample: week 11, during vaccination. In the vaccine, a single dose held 300 ug of the mutant IDH1 20-mer peptide, along with topical imiquimod. Clones were read by immunoSEQ multiplex PCR, and TCRdb kept only the in-frame ones, dropping some. The table shows 40,000 to 55,000 clones, with roughly nine tenths occurring only once. For these receptors, no antigen is known. Sequences were derived from PBMCs, sampled from a glioma patient whose treatment included an IDH1 peptide vaccine. These receptors originate from a man aged 45-65 years with glioma.

The chain employs TRBV4-2 and TRBJ1-3; D remains unclear. CDR1 and CDR2 (germline): LGHNA, YNFKEQ. The CDR3 extends over 15 amino acids. V lost 0 bases to trimming and J lost 4 bases, with 10 bases between them. The CDR3, as DNA: TGTGCCAGCAGCCAAGAAAAGGGCCCCGGAAACACCATATATTTT. It is translated as CASSQEKGPGNTIYF.

The chain links TRBV9 to TRBJ2-2; no definite D call. Per germline, CDR1 SGDLS and CDR2 YYNGEE. The V end lost 5 bases, the J end lost 7 bases, and 6 bases lay between the germline ends. This CDR3 is 11 amino acids long. CDR3 sequence: CASSHSGELFF. The CDR3 nucleotides read TGTGCCAGCAGTCACAGCGGGGAGCTGTTTTTT.

This rearrangement joins TRBV6-5 to TRBJ2-7; the D is unclear. Per germline, CDR1 MNHEY and CDR2 SVGAGI. Trimming cost V 5 bases and J 3 bases, with 11 bases left between them. This CDR3 has 13 residues. The CDR3 is CASSQQPLYEQYF. In DNA form, the CDR3 reads TGTGCCAGCAGTCAACAGCCACTCTACGAGCAGTACTTC.

This chain connects TRBV27 to TRBJ2-2; 7 positions match TRBD2. The CDR3 is made up of 16 amino acids. Germline V gene lookup returns CDR1 MNHEY and CDR2 SMNVEV (reference sequence). J gave up 4 bases and V 6 bases, and 11 bases lay outside the gene matches. CDR3: CASRLAAEGTTGELFF. The CDR3 bases are TGTGCCAGCAGGCTAGCGGCCGAGGGCACCACCGGGGAGCTGTTTTTT.

The chain couples TRBV15 to TRBJ2-4, with 8 bases that match TRBD1. Losses at the gene ends were 3 bases for V and 3 bases for J; bases not matched to a gene: 10. CDR3 length: 17 amino acids. The germline CDR1 and CDR2 sequences are LNHNV and YYDKDF (reference sequence). This CDR3 is CATSSSDRGFGKNIQYF. The CDR3 nucleotides read TGTGCCACCAGCAGCTCCGACAGGGGTTTCGGCAAAAACATTCAGTACTTC. Variable domain in full (rest from reference TRBV15 and TRBJ2-4): DAMVIQNPRYQVTQFGKPVTLSCSQTLNHNVMYWYQQKSSQAPKLLFHYYDKDFNNEADTPDNFQSRRPNTSFCFLDIRSPGLGDTAMYLCATSSSDRGFGKNIQYFGAGTRLSVL.

In the case of this clone: This sample also contains other DNA sequences that code for the same CDR3. The gene calls are TRBV5-4 and TRBJ2-2, with D hard to call. CDR1 and CDR2 from the germline V gene are SGHNT and YYREEE (reference sequence). The CDR3 is 14 amino acids. Between the trimmed V and J ends, which lost 0 bases and 6 bases, there was a span of 9 bases. The CDR3 DNA is TGTGCCAGCAGCTTGGCCAACGGCCCCGGGGAGCTGTTTTTT. As protein: CASSLANGPGELFF.

As to this clone: A junction boundary mismatches the germline segment, possibly from a read error. The rearrangement links TRBV28 to TRBJ2-5; D gene uncertain. This CDR3 has 10 amino acids. The germline CDR1 and CDR2 sequences are MDHEN and SYDVKM. This CDR3 is CAVGLETQYF. As DNA, the CDR3 is TGCGCCGTGGGGTTAGAGACCCAGTACTTC.

This clone was detected once. The rearrangement uses TRBV30 and TRBJ1-5; the D gene is possibly TRBD1 (5 bases). Germline loops: CDR1 GTSNPN, CDR2 SVGIG (reference sequence). Trimming took 0 bases from V and 6 from J, leaving 18 bases between them. The CDR3 contains 16 residues. Here the CDR3 reads CAWSVGEPGRPQPQHF. The CDR3 DNA reads as TGTGCCTGGAGTGTAGGGGAGCCAGGGCGTCCTCAGCCCCAGCATTTT.

J is TRBJ2-7 and V is TRBV13; the D call may be TRBD1 or TRBD2 (5 bases each). V was trimmed by 5 bases and J by 0 bases, leaving 20 bases between them. This CDR3 contains 17 residues. Germline V CDR1 and CDR2: PRHDT, FYEKMQ (reference sequence). CDR3 loop: CASSPMPRDRTSYEQYF. Here the CDR3 DNA reads TGTGCCAGCAGCCCCATGCCCCGGGACCGAACCTCCTACGAGCAGTACTTC.

V and J are TRBV5-4 and TRBJ1-3; D unresolved. This CDR3 contains 14 residues. Between the trimmed V and J ends, which lost 3 bases and 5 bases, there was a span of 12 bases. Per germline, CDR1 SGHNT and CDR2 YYREEE (reference sequence). The CDR3 nucleotides are TGTGCCAGCAGCTCGTCCGCTACAAGAAACACCATATATTTT. Protein sequence: CASSSSATRNTIYF.

This sequence joins TRBV4-2 and TRBJ1-4; D might be TRBD1 (6 bases). The CDR3 has 14 amino acids. V was shortened by 6 bases and J by 4 bases, with 12 bases between the two germline ends. Germline lookup yields CDR1 LGHNA and CDR2 YNFKEQ. The CDR3 protein is CASSATGRNEKLFF. The CDR3 nucleotides read TGTGCCAGCAGTGCCACAGGGCGTAATGAAAAACTGTTTTTT.

The V call is TRBV5-6, the J call TRBJ1-2; tentative D call: TRBD1 (5 bases). Per the germline V gene, CDR1 is SGHDT and CDR2 is YYEEEE. Trimming cost V 6 bases and J 2 bases, with 11 bases left between them. The CDR3 has 13 residues. CDR3 bases: TGTGCCAGCATCCGGACACCCAACTATGGCTACACCTTC. Encoded protein: CASIRTPNYGYTF.

The rearrangement joins TRBV4-1 to TRBJ2-7; D gene unclear. This CDR3 has 15 amino acids. Germline-derived CDR1 and CDR2 are MGHRA and YSYEKL. Trimming shortened V by 4 bases and J by 6 bases, and 19 bases separated the two germline ends. CDR3 sequence reads: CASSPQGGVGAEQYF. The CDR3 coding sequence is TGCGCCAGCAGCCCCCAAGGTGGGGTCGGCGCCGAGCAGTACTTC.

This chain joins TRBV25-1 and TRBJ2-1; D may correspond to TRBD1 or TRBD2 (5 bases each). Germline CDR1 is MGHDK and CDR2 is SYGVNS. The CDR3 covers 13 residues. Deletions cut 2 bases from V and 8 bases from J, with 10 bases between. The CDR3 DNA sequence: TGTGCCAGCAGTGAACCGGGACCCGATGAGCAGTTCTTC. Protein product: CASSEPGPDEQFF.

V and J are TRBV25-1 and TRBJ2-2; the D is unclear. The CDR3 extends over 12 amino acids. The germline V gene encodes CDR1 MGHDK and CDR2 SYGVNS. With 8 bases removed from V and 4 bases from J, the gap between germline ends came to 8 bases. This CDR3 reads CASRSGTGELFF. CDR3 coding DNA: TGTGCCAGCCGGTCAGGCACCGGGGAGCTGTTTTTT.

This chain links TRBV28 with TRBJ1-4, with D unclear. V lost 6 bases and J lost 8, with 13 bases in between. CDR1 MDHEN and CDR2 SYDVKM come from the germline V gene. This CDR3 comprises 13 residues. CDR3 DNA: TGTGCCAGCAGGCCCGATCGTTCGGAAAAACTGTTTTTT. Its translation is CASRPDRSEKLFF.

The chain recombines TRBV10-3 with TRBJ1-1, with D perhaps matching TRBD1 (6 bases). V dropped 6 bases and J dropped 0 bases, with 11 bases sitting between them. This CDR3 is 14 amino acids long. Germline V gene lookup returns CDR1 ENHRY and CDR2 SYGVKD. The CDR3 spells CAIRNRDMNTEAFF. The CDR3, as DNA: TGTGCCATCAGGAACAGGGACATGAACACTGAAGCTTTCTTT.

The chain couples TRBV29-1 to TRBJ2-5, with 9 bases matching TRBD1. V gave up 4 bases and J gave up 5 bases; unmatched junction bases: 8. Germline lookup yields CDR1 SQVTM and CDR2 ANQGSEA. The CDR3 contains 14 residues. CDR3 loop: CSVVRDRAPETQYF. Here the CDR3 DNA reads TGCAGCGTTGTCCGGGACAGGGCTCCGGAGACCCAGTACTTC.